This passage covers 24 T cell receptor beta chains from one sample sequenced in a study of T-cell memory formation after mild COVID-19 (dated by TCRdb to 2020 to 2023). Libraries were made using 5' RACE. The sample was run on an Illumina NovaSeq 6000. Clones were called with MiXCR by TCRdb after fastp trimmed the public reads at Q25, and only in-frame beta chains were retained. Rows with a matching CDR3 protein are joined into one entry that keeps the most common DNA and genes. Recorded for this sample are approximately 340,000 distinct CDR3 sequences; roughly 13% of them occurred a single time. The ten largest account for roughly 23% of the sample. Source material: PBMCs or a T cell subset sorted from them (not recorded which). Receptors were obtained from a man aged 18 to 29 who had mild COVID-19 (a few samples of this study predate the infection). The sample titles of this study are shuffled in the database, so cell type and time point are left out; the donor was told from shared clones.

The rearrangement uses TRBV5-1 and TRBJ2-1; 9 bases map to TRBD1. This CDR3 region has 16 residues. V was pared by 4 bases and J by 7 bases, with 12 bases of the junction left unmatched. Per the germline V gene, CDR1 is SGHRS and CDR2 is YFSETQ. The CDR3 bases are TGCGCCAGCAGCATCGCGGACAGGGGACACTTGAATGAGCAGTTCTTC. This translates into CASSIADRGHLNEQFF.

This clonotype was seen only a few times. Without the conserved terminal phenylalanine or tryptophan, this CDR3 likely stems from a read error. The chain has TRBV5-5 and TRBJ2-5, with 11 bases lining up with TRBD2. The CDR3 covers 15 residues. Germline V CDR1 and CDR2: SGHKS, YYEKEE (reference sequence). V lost 1 base, J lost 5 bases, and 4 bases stayed unmatched. The CDR3 region has the DNA TGTGCCAGCAGCTTGTTTAGCGGGGGGGCCGAGACCCAGTACTCT. This encodes CASSLFSGGAETQYS.

This clonotype has more than one count but fewer than ten. This chain joins TRBV6-2 or TRBV6-3 and TRBJ2-4, with 13 bases that match TRBD2. The V gene's germline CDR1 is MNHEY and CDR2 SVGEGT. The CDR3 is made up of 17 amino acids. V trimming: 2 bases; J trimming: 3 bases; junction bases outside the gene matches: 4. CDR3 protein: CASSYGGTSGVKNIQYF. The CDR3 nucleotides read TGTGCCAGCAGTTACGGAGGGACTAGCGGGGTCAAAAACATTCAGTACTTC.

This clonotype appeared many times. The chain couples TRBV7-9 to TRBJ2-3; 7 nucleotides match TRBD2. The CDR3 totals 13 residues. Germline trimming cut 7 bases from V and 1 base from J; bases unmatched to any gene: 2. Germline CDR1 reads SEHNR; CDR2 reads FQNEAQ (reference sequence). The CDR3 region has the DNA TGTGCCAGCACGGCGGGGGGCACAGATACGCAGTATTTT. Its protein is CASTAGGTDTQYF. The full variable domain, rest sourced from reference TRBV7-9 and TRBJ2-3, is DTGVSQNPRHKITKRGQNVTFRCDPISEHNRLYWYRQTLGQGPEFLTYFQNEAQLEKSRLLSDRFSAERPKGSFSTLEIQRTEQGDSAMYLCASTAGGTDTQYFGPGTRLTVL.

This clonotype occurred a few times. The rearrangement joins TRBV10-3 to TRBJ2-3; D gene ambiguous. The CDR3 is 14 residues long. CDR1 is ENHRY and CDR2 is SYGVKD in the germline V gene. V was shortened by 4 bases and J by 6 bases, with 14 bases between the two germline ends. The CDR3 DNA reads TGTGCCATCAGTGGTTATCCTCAGACTGATACGCAGTATTTT. Translation: CAISGYPQTDTQYF.

The rearrangement links TRBV24-1 to TRBJ2-5, with TRBD2 as a possible D gene (6 bases). The CDR3 runs to 13 residues. Germline V gene data show CDR1 as KGHDR and CDR2 as SFDVKD. Trimming took off 5 bases at V and 2 bases at J, with 8 bases between the two ends. The DNA of the CDR3 is TGTGCCACCAGTGCGGGGGATCAAGAGACCCAGTACTTC. It encodes CATSAGDQETQYF.

This clonotype was counted only a few times. The chain employs TRBV5-1 and TRBJ1-2, with D hard to call. The CDR3 extends over 14 amino acids. From germline, CDR1 is SGHRS and CDR2 YFSETQ. Trimming removed 0 bases from V and 6 bases from J, with 12 bases in between. For the CDR3, the DNA is TGCGCCAGCAGCTTGGTCGTGCTAGGAGATGGCTACACCTTC. It translates to CASSLVVLGDGYTF.

CDR3 in amino acids: CASSLVLAASTDTQYF. Here the CDR3 DNA reads TGTGCCAGCAGCTTAGTTCTAGCAGCTAGCACAGATACGCAGTATTTT. The rearrangement links TRBV7-9 to TRBJ2-3, with a weak D call TRBD2 (5 bases). V dropped 1 base and J dropped 0 bases, with 11 bases sitting between them. CDR3 length: 16 residues. CDR1 SEHNR and CDR2 FQNEAQ come from the germline V gene (reference sequence). The full variable domain, in which reference TRBV7-9 and TRBJ2-3 provide the parts outside the CDR3, is DTGVSQNPRHKITKRGQNVTFRCDPISEHNRLYWYRQTLGQGPEFLTYFQNEAQLEKSRLLSDRFSAERPKGSFSTLEIQRTEQGDSAMYLCASSLVLAASTDTQYFGPGTRLTVL.

This clonotype was detected only a few times. The gene calls are TRBV7-9 and TRBJ1-1, with 7 bases fitting TRBD1. V was clipped by 5 bases and J by 2 bases; unmatched bases: 8. The CDR3 runs to 15 residues. CDR1 and CDR2 from the germline V gene are SEHNR and FQNEAQ (reference sequence). The CDR3, as DNA: TGTGCCAGCAGCCCGTCATGGACAGGTAACACTGAAGCTTTCTTT. Protein: CASSPSWTGNTEAFF.

This clonotype has just a few counts. The chain uses TRBV10-3 and TRBJ2-6; D not resolved. Germline assignment: CDR1 ENHRY and CDR2 SYGVKD. The CDR3 runs 16 residues. V was pared by 4 bases and J by 0 bases, with 10 bases between. The CDR3 sequence is CAISGEGISGANVLTF. The CDR3 DNA follows: TGTGCCATCAGTGGGGAAGGAATCTCTGGGGCCAACGTCCTGACTTTC.

The table lists this clonotype with a few counts. This rearrangement joins TRBV4-3 to TRBJ2-2; the D is unclear. Per germline, CDR1 LGHNA and CDR2 YSLEER. Between the trimmed V and J ends, which lost 0 bases and 7 bases, there was a span of 9 bases. The CDR3 totals 14 residues. CDR3 in amino acids: CASSQDLRVGELFF. Here the CDR3 DNA reads TGCGCCAGCAGCCAAGATTTACGCGTCGGGGAGCTGTTTTTT.

The sample holds a few counts of this clonotype. This sequence joins TRBV28 and TRBJ1-6, with a tentative D call TRBD1 (6 bases). Germline V lookup: CDR1 MDHEN, CDR2 SYDVKM. V was cut by 7 bases and J by 4 bases, with 11 bases left in between. The CDR3 sequence is 14 residues long. DNA of the CDR3: TGTGCCAGCATTACACAGGGTTATAATTCACCCCTCCACTTT. Translation: CASITQGYNSPLHF.

The chain links TRBV3-1 to TRBJ2-1, with TRBD1 identical over 8 bases. Germline assignment: CDR1 LGHDT and CDR2 YNNKEL (reference sequence). V was pared by 4 bases and J by 10 bases, with 12 bases of the junction left unmatched. The CDR3 totals 15 residues. As DNA, the CDR3 is TGTGCCAGCAGCCGCGACTGGACAGGGACGGGAGAGCAGTTCTTC. This translates into CASSRDWTGTGEQFF.

At least ten counts were recorded for this clonotype. The chain recombines TRBV7-2 with TRBJ1-1; D is perhaps TRBD1 (5 bases). This CDR3 comprises 15 residues. Germline loops: CDR1 SGHTA, CDR2 FQGNSA. The V end was cut by 1 base, the J end by 4 bases, with 13 bases between. CDR3 sequence (DNA): TGTGCCAGCAGCTTAGTCTCAGGGTCGAGCACTGAAGCTTTCTTT. Amino acid sequence: CASSLVSGSSTEAFF.

This clonotype was seen a few times. In DNA, the CDR3 is TGTGCCAGCAGTACCGCAGGGGGATCCTACGAGCAGTACTTC. Residues: CASSTAGGSYEQYF. This rearrangement joins TRBV2 to TRBJ2-7; TRBD1 aligns across 7 bases. The junction had 5 bases not matched to a gene; V was cut back by 5 bases and J by 1 base. CDR1 is SNHLY, CDR2 FYNNEI, per germline. The CDR3 length is 14 residues.

This clonotype was seen more than once but under ten times. The chain employs TRBV7-2 and TRBJ1-4, with D possibly matching TRBD1 (5 bases). Germline loops: CDR1 SGHTA, CDR2 FQGNSA. The CDR3 is 15 amino acids. Trimming took 2 bases from V and 8 from J, leaving 15 bases between them. The chain's CDR3 is CASSLQAGSREKLFF. DNA for the CDR3: TGTGCCAGCAGCTTACAGGCAGGGTCACGAGAAAAACTGTTTTTT.

V and J are TRBV6-5 and TRBJ1-5; 7 nucleotides line up with TRBD1. CDR1 is MNHEY, CDR2 SVGAGI, per germline. The CDR3 length is 13 residues. The ends lost 6 bases at V and 5 bases at J; junction bases unmatched: 4. The CDR3 loop is CASRPQGHQPQHF. For the CDR3, the DNA is TGTGCCAGCAGACCACAGGGGCATCAGCCCCAGCATTTT.

The chain has TRBV19 and TRBJ1-2; D is unclear. From germline, CDR1 is LNHDA and CDR2 SQIVND (reference sequence). Trimming cost V 5 bases and J 7 bases, with 17 bases left between them. CDR3 length: 14 residues. This CDR3 is CASSPPGGSGGYTF. CDR3 in DNA: TGTGCCAGTAGTCCGCCCGGAGGGTCTGGTGGCTACACCTTC.

This clonotype was seen many times. This rearrangement joins TRBV6-5 to TRBJ1-6; TRBD1 is a possible D gene (6 bases). Germline V gene data show CDR1 as MNHEY and CDR2 as SVGAGI. This CDR3 spans 15 amino acids. Deletions cut 6 bases from V and 7 bases from J, with 16 bases between. CDR3 DNA sequence: TGTGCCAGCAGGCCGCCCCAGGGGAGGAATTCACCCCTCCACTTT. It encodes CASRPPQGRNSPLHF.

This clonotype appeared a few times. DNA for the CDR3: TGTGCCAGCAGCTCCCTTCGGACAGGACTCGCGAACACCGGGGAGCTGTTTTTT. It encodes CASSSLRTGLANTGELFF. The chain carries TRBV7-9 and TRBJ2-2; TRBD1 matches 7 bases. Germline V CDR1 and CDR2: SEHNR, FQNEAQ (reference sequence). The CDR3 sequence is 18 residues long. The ends lost 4 bases at V and 0 bases at J; junction bases unmatched: 11.

This clonotype was counted only a few times. This chain uses TRBV12-3 or TRBV12-4 with TRBJ1-3; D is perhaps TRBD1 (6 bases). This CDR3 has 15 residues. V was shortened by 6 bases and J by 0 bases, with 12 bases between the two germline ends. The DNA for the CDR3 is TGTGCCAGCAGGGCACAGGGCCCCTCTGGAAACACCATATATTTT. This sequence encodes CASRAQGPSGNTIYF.

The chain employs TRBV7-2 and TRBJ1-2; D call uncertain. This CDR3 comprises 14 residues. The V end lost 5 bases, the J end lost 5 bases, and 15 bases lay between the germline ends. CDR1 is SGHTA, CDR2 FQGNSA, per germline. The CDR3 loop is CASSPLMRAYGYTF. CDR3 nucleotide sequence: TGTGCCAGCAGCCCGCTGATGAGGGCGTATGGCTACACCTTC.

V usage is TRBV7-9 and J usage is TRBJ1-1; D is uncertain. The CDR3 extends over 14 amino acids. Germline values: CDR1 SEHNR, CDR2 FQNEAQ (reference sequence). The V end was cut by 7 bases, the J end by 6 bases, with 18 bases between. This CDR3 is CASIHPLLEAEAFF. The CDR3 coding sequence is TGTGCCAGCATACATCCCCTCCTCGAAGCTGAAGCTTTCTTT.

The rearrangement uses TRBV6-5 and TRBJ2-5, with D possibly TRBD2 on 5 matching bases. The CDR3 extends over 14 amino acids. The germline V gene has CDR1 MNHEY and CDR2 SVGAGI. Trimming removed 0 bases from V and 7 bases from J, with 12 bases in between. CDR3 amino acids: CASSYSRELGTQYF. The CDR3 DNA sequence: TGTGCCAGCAGTTACTCGAGGGAACTGGGGACCCAGTACTTC.